This T cell receptor (beta chain) was documented in a study of cytomegalovirus exposure and HLA in healthy donors. Study context: Approximately 180 million T cells yielded approximately 100 million unique TCR beta sequences, as an earlier analysis found. Study-wide results and limits: The likely origin of a cluster of highly shared sequence variants was a sequencing artifact.

On this clone: Its antigen is not known.

The CDR3 loop spans 14 amino acids. The V gene lost 7 bases and the J gene lost 4 bases, with 16 bases spanning the gap. CDR1 and CDR2 from the germline V gene are SEHNR and FQNEAQ (reference sequence). PCR primers comprised 60 Vbeta and 13 Jbeta primers. Sequenced by immunoSEQ multiplex PCR; TCRdb stores in-frame clones only, minus some. Counted here are about 90,000 clones, 75% to 90% occurring once; the ten biggest clones make up about 2.5%. The chain recombines TRBV7-9 with TRBJ1-2; D might be TRBD1 (5 bases). This receptor was identified in a man aged 18 to 30 in good health and CMV-seronegative. Sequenced: PBMCs. CDR3 nucleotides: TGTGCCAGCACCCGGGGGGGTGAGAGCTATGGCTACACCTTC. Translation: CASTRGGESYGYTF.